This is a list of T cell receptor beta chains from one sample in a study of blood T cell repertoires in COVID-19. The repertoire was sequenced with immunoSEQ multiplex PCR; TCRdb's copy has only in-frame clones and lacks some. This table holds over 150,000 clones, about four fifths found once. The source material was PBMCs or T cells enriched from blood (not recorded which). Every receptor here comes from a woman under 40 who had recovered from COVID-19. CDR3s include the opening cysteine and the closing phenylalanine or tryptophan. Each record gives: J gene, clone size, D gene, V gene, CDR3 DNA, CDR3 protein. The D gene is left open where the match is weak. Only some rows state a clone size, as once, few, many or a class for expanded clones.

TRBJ2-2 - - TRBV19 TGTGCCAGTAGTATCGGAGGGGTGGGCGGGGAGCTGTTTTTT CASSIGGVGGELFF
TRBJ1-6 - - TRBV7-2 TGTGCCAGCAGCGCTAGTAATTCACCCCTCCACTTT CASSASNSPLHF
TRBJ1-5 - TRBD1 TRBV7-2 TGTGCCAGCAGCTCGGACAGGTCCGTTATGCCCCAGCATTTT CASSSDRSVMPQHF
TRBJ2-2 - TRBD1 TRBV19 TGTGCCAGTAGAACAGGGGGCAGTAACACCGGGGAGCTGTTTTTT CASRTGGSNTGELFF
TRBJ1-1 - - TRBV29-1 TGCAGCGTTGAGGGACTCCCGAACACTGAAGCTTTCTTT CSVEGLPNTEAFF
TRBJ2-3 - TRBD1 TRBV20-1 TGCAGTGCTGGGGACAGGGTTACGCAGTATTTT CSAGDRVTQYF
TRBJ2-5 once - TRBV2 TGTGCCAGCACGGGCGGGGAGGTTGGGACCCAGTACTTC CASTGGEVGTQYF
TRBJ2-1 - - TRBV19 TGTGCCAGTAGTATTCAGGCAGGCGCTAACAATGAGCAGTTCTTC CASSIQAGANNEQFF
TRBJ2-7 - - TRBV5-6 TGTGCCAGCAGCCCGCAGGCCTACGAGCAGTACTTC CASSPQAYEQYF
TRBJ1-1 - - TRBV28 TGTGCCAGCAGCCGAAGACAGAACACTGAAGCTTTCTTT CASSRRQNTEAFF
TRBJ2-3 - TRBD2 TRBV19 TGTGCCAGTAGTATTACGGGCGTCGCTAGCGGGGTCCTTACAGATACGCAGTATTTT CASSITGVASGVLTDTQYF
TRBJ1-1 - - TRBV7-3 TGTGCCAGCAGCTTCTCTTCCCCCGGGACAACAGAAGCTTTCTTT CASSFSSPGTTEAFF
TRBJ1-1 - TRBD1 TRBV11-2 TGTGCCAGCAGCTTGATACAGGGGGGAACCACTGAAGCTTTCTTT CASSLIQGGTTEAFF
TRBJ1-2 - - TRBV28 TGTGCCAGCAGTTTCCAGACAAATGGCTACACCTTC CASSFQTNGYTF
TRBJ2-7 few TRBD2 TRBV14 TGTGCCAGCAGCCCAATAGCGGGAGCGGGTCTCGAGCAGTACTTC CASSPIAGAGLEQYF
TRBJ1-2 - TRBD1 TRBV7-2 TGTGCCAGCAGCACCCAGGGGGTCAGCCCTTGGGGCTACACCTTC CASSTQGVSPWGYTF
TRBJ1-1 - - TRBV7-2 TGTGCCAGCAGCTGGGGGGATGTCAGCCCGACGGCTTTCTTT CASSWGDVSPTAFF